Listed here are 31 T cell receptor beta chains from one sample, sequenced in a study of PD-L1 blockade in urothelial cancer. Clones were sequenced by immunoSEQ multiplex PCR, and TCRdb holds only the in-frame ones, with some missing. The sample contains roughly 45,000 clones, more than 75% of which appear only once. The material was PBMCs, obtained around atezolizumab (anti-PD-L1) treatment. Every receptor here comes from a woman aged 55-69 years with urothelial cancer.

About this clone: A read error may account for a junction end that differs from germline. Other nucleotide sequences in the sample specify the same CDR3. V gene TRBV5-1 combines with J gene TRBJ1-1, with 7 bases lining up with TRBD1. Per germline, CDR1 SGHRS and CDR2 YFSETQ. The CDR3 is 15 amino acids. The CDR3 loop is CASSLAGPTGTEAFF. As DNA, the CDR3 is TGCGCCAGCAGCTTGGCCGGCCCGACAGGGACTGAAGCTTTCTTC.

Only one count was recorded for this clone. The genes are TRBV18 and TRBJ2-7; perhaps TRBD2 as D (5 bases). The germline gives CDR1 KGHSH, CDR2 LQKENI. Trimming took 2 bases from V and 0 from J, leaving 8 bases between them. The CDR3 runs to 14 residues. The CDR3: CASSPGSSSYEQYF. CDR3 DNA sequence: TGTGCCAGCTCACCAGGGAGCAGCTCCTACGAGCAGTACTTC. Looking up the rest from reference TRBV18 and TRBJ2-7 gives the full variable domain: NAGVMQNPRHLVRRRGQEARLRCSPMKGHSHVYWYRQLPEEGLKFMVYLQKENIIDESGMPKERFSAEFPKEGPSILRIQQVVRGDSAAYFCASSPGSSSYEQYFGPGTRLTVT.

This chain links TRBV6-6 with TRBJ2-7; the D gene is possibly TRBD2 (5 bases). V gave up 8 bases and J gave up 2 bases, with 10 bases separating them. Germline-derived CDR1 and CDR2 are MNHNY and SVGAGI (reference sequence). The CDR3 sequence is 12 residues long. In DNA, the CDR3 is TGTGCCAGCTGGACCGGGACCTACGAGCAGTACTTC. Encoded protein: CASWTGTYEQYF.

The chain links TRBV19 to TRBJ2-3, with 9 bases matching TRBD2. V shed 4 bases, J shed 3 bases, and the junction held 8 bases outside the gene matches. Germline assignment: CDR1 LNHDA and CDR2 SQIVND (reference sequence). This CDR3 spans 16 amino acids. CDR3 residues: CASSTLSGSTTDTQYF. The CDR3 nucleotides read TGTGCCAGTAGTACTCTTAGCGGGAGTACGACAGATACGCAGTATTTT.

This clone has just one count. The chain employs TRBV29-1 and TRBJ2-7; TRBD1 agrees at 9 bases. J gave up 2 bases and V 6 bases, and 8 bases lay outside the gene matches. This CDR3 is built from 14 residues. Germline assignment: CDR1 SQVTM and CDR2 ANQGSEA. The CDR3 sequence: CSVNGQGSTYEQYF. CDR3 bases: TGCAGCGTCAACGGACAGGGGTCAACCTACGAGCAGTACTTC.

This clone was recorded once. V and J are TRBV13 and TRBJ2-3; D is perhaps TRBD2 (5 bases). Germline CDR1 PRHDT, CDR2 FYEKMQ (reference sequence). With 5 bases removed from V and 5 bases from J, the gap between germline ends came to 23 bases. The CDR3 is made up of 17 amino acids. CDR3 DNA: TGTGCCAGCAGCCCCAAGGGTGGGAGCTACAAGGGAGATACGCAGTATTTT. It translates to CASSPKGGSYKGDTQYF.

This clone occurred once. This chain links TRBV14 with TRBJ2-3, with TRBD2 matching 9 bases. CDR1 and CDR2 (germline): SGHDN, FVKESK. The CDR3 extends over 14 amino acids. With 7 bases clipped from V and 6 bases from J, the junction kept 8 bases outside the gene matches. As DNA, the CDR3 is TGTGCCAGCAATGGCCTAGCGGGATCTGATACGCAGTATTTT. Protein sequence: CASNGLAGSDTQYF.

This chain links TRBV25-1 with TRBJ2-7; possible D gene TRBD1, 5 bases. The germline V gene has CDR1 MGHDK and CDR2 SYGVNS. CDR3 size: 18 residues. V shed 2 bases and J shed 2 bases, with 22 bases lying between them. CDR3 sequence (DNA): TGTGCCAGCAGTGAAGACGGGTCCCAGGGATCGTACACCTACGAGCAGTACTTC. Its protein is CASSEDGSQGSYTYEQYF.

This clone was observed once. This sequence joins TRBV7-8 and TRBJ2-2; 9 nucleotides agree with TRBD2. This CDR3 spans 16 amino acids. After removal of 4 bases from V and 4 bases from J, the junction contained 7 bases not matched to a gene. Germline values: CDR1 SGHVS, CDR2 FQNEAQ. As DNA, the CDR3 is TGTGCCAGCAGCTCCTTAGCGGGAGTGGCCACCGGGGAGCTGTTTTTT. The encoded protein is CASSSLAGVATGELFF.

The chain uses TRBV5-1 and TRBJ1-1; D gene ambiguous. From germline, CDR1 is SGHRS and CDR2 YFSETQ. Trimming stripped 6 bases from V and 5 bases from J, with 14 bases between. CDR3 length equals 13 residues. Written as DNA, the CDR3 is TGCGCCAGCACCCCCGGGAGAGGGACTGAAGCTTTCTTT. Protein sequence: CASTPGRGTEAFF.

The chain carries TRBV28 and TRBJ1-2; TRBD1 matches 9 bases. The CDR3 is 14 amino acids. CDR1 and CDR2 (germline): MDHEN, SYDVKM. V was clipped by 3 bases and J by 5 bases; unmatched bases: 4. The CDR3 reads CASSFQGTGYGYTF. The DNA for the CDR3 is TGTGCCAGCAGTTTCCAGGGGACAGGGTATGGCTACACCTTC.

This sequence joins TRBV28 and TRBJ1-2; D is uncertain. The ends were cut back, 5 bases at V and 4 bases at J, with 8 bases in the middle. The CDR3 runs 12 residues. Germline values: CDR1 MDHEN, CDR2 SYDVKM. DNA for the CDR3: TGTGCCAGCAGTGGACTTGGCTATGGCTACACCTTC. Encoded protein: CASSGLGYGYTF.

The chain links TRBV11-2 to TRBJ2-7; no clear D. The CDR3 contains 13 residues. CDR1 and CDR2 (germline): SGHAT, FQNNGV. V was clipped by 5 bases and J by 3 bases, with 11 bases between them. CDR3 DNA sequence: TGTGCCAGCAGCCTACAGATGAGCTACGAGCAGTACTTC. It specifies CASSLQMSYEQYF.

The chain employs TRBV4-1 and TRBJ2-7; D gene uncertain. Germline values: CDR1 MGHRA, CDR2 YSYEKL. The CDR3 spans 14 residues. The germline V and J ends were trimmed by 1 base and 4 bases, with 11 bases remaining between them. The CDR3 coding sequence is TGCGCCAGCAGCCAAGTAGCTAGATCTTACGAGCAGTACTTC. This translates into CASSQVARSYEQYF.

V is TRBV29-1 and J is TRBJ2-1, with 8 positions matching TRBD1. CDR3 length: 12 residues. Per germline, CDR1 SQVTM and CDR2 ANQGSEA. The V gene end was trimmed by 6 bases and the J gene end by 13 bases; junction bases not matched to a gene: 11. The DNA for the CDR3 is TGCAGCGTCTTAGGACAGGGTACATACCAGTTCTTC. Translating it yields CSVLGQGTYQFF.

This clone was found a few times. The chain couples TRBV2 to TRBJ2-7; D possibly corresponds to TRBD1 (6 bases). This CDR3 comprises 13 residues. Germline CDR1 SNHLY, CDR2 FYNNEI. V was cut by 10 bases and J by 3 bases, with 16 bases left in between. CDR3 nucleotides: TGTGCCACCCGGGAACAGGGTCTCTACGAGCAGTACTTC. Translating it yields CATREQGLYEQYF.

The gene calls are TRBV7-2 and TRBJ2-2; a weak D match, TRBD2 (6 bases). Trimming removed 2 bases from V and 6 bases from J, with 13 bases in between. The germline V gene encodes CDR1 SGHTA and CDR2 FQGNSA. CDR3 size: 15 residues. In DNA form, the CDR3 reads TGTGCCAGCAGCTTAAGACTAGGGGAGGCCGGGGAGCTGTTTTTT. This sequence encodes CASSLRLGEAGELFF. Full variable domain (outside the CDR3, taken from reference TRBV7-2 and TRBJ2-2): GAGVSQSPSNKVTEKGKDVELRCDPISGHTALYWYRQSLGQGLEFLIYFQGNSAPDKSGLPSDRFSAERTGGSVSTLTIQRTQQEDSAVYLCASSLRLGEAGELFFGEGSRLTVL.

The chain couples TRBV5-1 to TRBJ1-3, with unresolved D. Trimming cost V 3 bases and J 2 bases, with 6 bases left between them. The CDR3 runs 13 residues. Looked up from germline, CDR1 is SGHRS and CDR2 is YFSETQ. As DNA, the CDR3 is TGCGCCAGCAGCTCGAGCCCTGGAAACACCATATATTTT. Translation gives CASSSSPGNTIYF.

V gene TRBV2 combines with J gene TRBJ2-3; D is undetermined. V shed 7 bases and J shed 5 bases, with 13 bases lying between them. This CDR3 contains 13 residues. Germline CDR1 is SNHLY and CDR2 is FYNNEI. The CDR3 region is CASKEPHEDTQYF. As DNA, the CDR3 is TGTGCCAGCAAGGAGCCGCATGAAGATACGCAGTATTTT.

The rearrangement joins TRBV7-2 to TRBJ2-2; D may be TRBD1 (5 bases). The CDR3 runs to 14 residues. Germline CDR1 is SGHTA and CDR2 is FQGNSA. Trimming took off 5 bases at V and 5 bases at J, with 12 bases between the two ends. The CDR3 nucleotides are TGTGCCAGCAGCAACAGGATTACTACCGGGGAGCTGTTTTTT. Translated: CASSNRITTGELFF.

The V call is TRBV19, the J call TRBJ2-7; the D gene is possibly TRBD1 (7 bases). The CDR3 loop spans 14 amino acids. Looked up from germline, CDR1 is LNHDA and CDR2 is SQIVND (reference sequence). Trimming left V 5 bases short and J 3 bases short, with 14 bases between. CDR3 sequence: CASSSGTAGYEQYF. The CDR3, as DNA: TGTGCCAGTAGTTCCGGGACAGCGGGCTACGAGCAGTACTTC.

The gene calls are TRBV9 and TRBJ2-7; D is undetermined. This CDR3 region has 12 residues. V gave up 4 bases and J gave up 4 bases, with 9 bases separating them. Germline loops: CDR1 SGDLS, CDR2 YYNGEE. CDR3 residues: CASSPGEYEQYF. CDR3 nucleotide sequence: TGTGCCAGCAGCCCCGGTGAGTACGAGCAGTACTTC.

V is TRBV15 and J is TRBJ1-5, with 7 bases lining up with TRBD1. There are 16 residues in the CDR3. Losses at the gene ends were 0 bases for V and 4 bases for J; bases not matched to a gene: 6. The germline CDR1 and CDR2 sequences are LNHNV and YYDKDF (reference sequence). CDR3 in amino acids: CATSRDTGERNQPQHF. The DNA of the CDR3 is TGTGCCACCAGCAGAGACACAGGGGAGAGGAATCAGCCCCAGCATTTT.

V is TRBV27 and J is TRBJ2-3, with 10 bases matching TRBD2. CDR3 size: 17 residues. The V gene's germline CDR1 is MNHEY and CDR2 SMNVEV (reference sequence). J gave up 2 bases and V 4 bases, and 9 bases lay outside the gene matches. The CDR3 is CASSSAGGLLLTDTQYF. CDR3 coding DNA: TGTGCCAGCAGTTCAGCGGGAGGGTTACTACTCACAGATACGCAGTATTTT.

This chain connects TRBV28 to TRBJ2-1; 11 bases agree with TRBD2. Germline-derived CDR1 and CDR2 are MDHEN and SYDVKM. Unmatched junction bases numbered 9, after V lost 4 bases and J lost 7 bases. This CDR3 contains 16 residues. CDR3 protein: CASSSSTSGAFNEQFF. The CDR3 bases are TGTGCCAGCAGTTCATCGACTAGCGGGGCGTTTAATGAGCAGTTCTTC.

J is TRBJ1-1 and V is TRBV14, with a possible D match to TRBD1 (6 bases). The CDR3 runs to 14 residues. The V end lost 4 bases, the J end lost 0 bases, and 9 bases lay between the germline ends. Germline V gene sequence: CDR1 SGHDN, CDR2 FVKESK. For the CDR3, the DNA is TGTGCCAGCAGCCTACAGGGCTTGAACACTGAAGCTTTCTTT. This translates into CASSLQGLNTEAFF.

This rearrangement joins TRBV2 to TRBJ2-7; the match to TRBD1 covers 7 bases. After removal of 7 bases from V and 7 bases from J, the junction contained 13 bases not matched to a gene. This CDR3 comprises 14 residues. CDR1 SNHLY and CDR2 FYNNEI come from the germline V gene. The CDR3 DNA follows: TGTGCCAGCACGGCAGGGGGACCCTATGAGGAGCAGTACTTC. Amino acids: CASTAGGPYEEQYF. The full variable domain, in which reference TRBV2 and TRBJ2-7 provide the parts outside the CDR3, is EPEVTQTPSHQVTQMGQEVILRCVPISNHLYFYWYRQILGQKVEFLVSFYNNEISEKSEIFDDQFSVERPDGSNFTLKIRSTKLEDSAMYFCASTAGGPYEEQYFGPGTRLTVT.

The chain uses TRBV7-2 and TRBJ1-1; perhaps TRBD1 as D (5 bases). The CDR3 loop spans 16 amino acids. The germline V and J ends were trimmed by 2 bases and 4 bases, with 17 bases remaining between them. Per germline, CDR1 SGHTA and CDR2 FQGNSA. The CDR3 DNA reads TGTGCCAGCAGCTTAAGGGACTCGCGGTTGGGCACTGAAGCTTTCTTT. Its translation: CASSLRDSRLGTEAFF.

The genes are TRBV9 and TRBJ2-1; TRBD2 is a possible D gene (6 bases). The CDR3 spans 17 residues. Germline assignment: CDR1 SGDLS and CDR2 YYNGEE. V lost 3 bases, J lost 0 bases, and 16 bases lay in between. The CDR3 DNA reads TGTGCCAGCAGCGGAGGGGTAGCGGATAGCTCCTACAATGAGCAGTTCTTC. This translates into CASSGGVADSSYNEQFF.

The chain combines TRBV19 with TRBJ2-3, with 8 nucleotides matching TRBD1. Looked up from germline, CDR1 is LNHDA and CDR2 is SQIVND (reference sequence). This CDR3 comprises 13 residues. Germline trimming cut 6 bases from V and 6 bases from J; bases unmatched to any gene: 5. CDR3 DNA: TGTGCCAGTAGCGACAGGGGATGGGATACGCAGTATTTT. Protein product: CASSDRGWDTQYF. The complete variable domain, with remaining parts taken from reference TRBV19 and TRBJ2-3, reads DGGITQSPKYLFRKEGQNVTLSCEQNLNHDAMYWYRQDPGQGLRLIYYSQIVNDFQKGDIAEGYSVSREKKESFPLTVTSAQKNPTAFYLCASSDRGWDTQYFGPGTRLTVL.

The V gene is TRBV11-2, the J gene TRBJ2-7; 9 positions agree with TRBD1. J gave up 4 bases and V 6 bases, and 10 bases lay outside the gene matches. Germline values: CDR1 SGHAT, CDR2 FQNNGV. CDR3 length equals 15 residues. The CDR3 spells CASRDTGTGLYEQYF. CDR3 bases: TGTGCCAGCAGGGATACCGGGACAGGGTTGTACGAGCAGTACTTC.